The sequence of this TCR beta chain was determined in a study of blood T cell repertoires in COVID-19. Study-level information: Acute-phase and convalescent COVID-19 samples originated in the United States, Italy and Spain.

The age range of participants was 18 to 89 years, with residence in about two dozen US areas. Participant-reported clinical history was the basis for cohort assignment. Individuals in the exposed group had encountered a COVID-19 case within 2 weeks preceding study entry. The table came from immunoSEQ multiplex PCR; TCRdb's copy has only in-frame clones and leaves some out. Among 350,000 to 400,000 clones listed, approximately 89% were seen once. Trimming removed 3 bases from V and 0 bases from J, with 9 bases in between. In germline, CDR1 is KGHSH, CDR2 LQKENI. The length of the CDR3 is 15 residues. The TCR originated in a woman in her forties who had been exposed to COVID-19. The sample taken for sequencing was PBMCs or T cells enriched from blood (not recorded which). V is TRBV18 and J is TRBJ1-5, with D possibly matching TRBD1 (6 bases). The CDR3 sequence is CASSPRGGSNQPQHF. The CDR3 coding sequence is TGTGCCAGCTCACCTCGAGGGGGTAGCAATCAGCCCCAGCATTTT.